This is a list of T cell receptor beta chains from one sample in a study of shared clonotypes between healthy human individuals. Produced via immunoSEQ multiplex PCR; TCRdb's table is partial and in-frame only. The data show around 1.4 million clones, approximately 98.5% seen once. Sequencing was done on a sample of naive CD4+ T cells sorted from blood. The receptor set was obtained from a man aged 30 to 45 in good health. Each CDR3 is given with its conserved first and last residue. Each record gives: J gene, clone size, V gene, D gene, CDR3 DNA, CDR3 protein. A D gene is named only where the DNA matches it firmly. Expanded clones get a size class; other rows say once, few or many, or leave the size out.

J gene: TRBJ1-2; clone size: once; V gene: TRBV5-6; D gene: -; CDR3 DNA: TGTGCCAGCAGCTTACCACAGGGATCGGACTATGGCTACACCTTC; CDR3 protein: CASSLPQGSDYGYTF
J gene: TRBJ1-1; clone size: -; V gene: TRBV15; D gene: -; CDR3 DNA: TGTGCCACCAGCAGAGCACGGGACGGATGGAACACTGAAGCTTTCTTT; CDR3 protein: CATSRARDGWNTEAFF
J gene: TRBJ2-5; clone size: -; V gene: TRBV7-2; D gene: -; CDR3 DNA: TGTGCCAGCAGCTTACAGACTGGTTCGTACCAAGAGACCCAGTACTTC; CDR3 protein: CASSLQTGSYQETQYF
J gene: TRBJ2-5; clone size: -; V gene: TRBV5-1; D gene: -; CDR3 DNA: TGCGCCAGCAGCGAACCGCAAGAGACCCAGTACTTC; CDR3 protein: CASSEPQETQYF
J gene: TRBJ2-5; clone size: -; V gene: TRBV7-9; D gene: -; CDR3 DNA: TGTGCCAGCAGCTTCAAAGAGACCCAGTACTTC; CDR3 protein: CASSFKETQYF
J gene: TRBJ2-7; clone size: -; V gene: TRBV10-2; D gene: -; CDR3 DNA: TGCGCCAGCAGTGAGTCGGACTTCTTATCCTACGAGCAGTACTTC; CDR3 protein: CASSESDFLSYEQYF
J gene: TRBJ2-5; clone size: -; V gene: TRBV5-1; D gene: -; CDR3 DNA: TGCGCCAGCAGCTTGGAGGGCGCGGAGACCCAGTACTTC; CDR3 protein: CASSLEGAETQYF
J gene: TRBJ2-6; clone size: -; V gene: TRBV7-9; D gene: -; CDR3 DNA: TGTGCCAGCAGCCGACAGGGGGCCAACGTCCTGACTTTC; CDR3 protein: CASSRQGANVLTF
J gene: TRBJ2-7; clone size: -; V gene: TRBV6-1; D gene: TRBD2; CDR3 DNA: TGTGCCAGCAGCCGGGGGGGAAACTCCTACGAGCAGTACTTC; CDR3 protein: CASSRGGNSYEQYF
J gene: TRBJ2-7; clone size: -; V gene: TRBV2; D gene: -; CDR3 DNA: TGTGCCAGCCACCAAGGGGGGAAGTCTGCCTACGAGCAGTACTTC; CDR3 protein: CASHQGGKSAYEQYF
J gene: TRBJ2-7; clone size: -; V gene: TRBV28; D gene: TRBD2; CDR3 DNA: TGTGCCAGCACAAAGTGGGGGACTAGACGCCACGAGCAGTACTTC; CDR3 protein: CASTKWGTRRHEQYF
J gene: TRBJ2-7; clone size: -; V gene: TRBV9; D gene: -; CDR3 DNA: TGTGCCAGCAGCGTAGGCGGGACCTACTCCTACGAGCAGTACTTC; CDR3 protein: CASSVGGTYSYEQYF
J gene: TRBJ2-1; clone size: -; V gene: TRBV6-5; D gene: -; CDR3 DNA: TGTGCCAGCAGTTACTCGTGGCCAGGGTATGAGCAGTTCTTC; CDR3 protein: CASSYSWPGYEQFF
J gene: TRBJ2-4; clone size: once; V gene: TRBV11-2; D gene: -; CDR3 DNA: TGTGCCAGCAGCTTAGGCCCAAACATTCAGTACTTC; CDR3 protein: CASSLGPNIQYF
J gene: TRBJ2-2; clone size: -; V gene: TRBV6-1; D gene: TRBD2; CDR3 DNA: TGTGCCAGCAGTCTGGGACTAGCGGGAGCCGGGGAGCTGTTTTTT; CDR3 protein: CASSLGLAGAGELFF
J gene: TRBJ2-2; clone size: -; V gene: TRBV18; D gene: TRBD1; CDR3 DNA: TGTGCCAGCTCACCAGGGACAGCAGGTGCCGGGGAGCTGTTTTTT; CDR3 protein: CASSPGTAGAGELFF
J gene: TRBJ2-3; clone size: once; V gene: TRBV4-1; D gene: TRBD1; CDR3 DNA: TGCGCCAGCAGCCAACTGGGACAGCTACTCACAGATACGCAGTATTTT; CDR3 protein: CASSQLGQLLTDTQYF
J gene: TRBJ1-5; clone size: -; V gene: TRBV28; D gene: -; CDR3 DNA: TGTGCCAGCAGTTTATTAGGGGATCAGCCCCAGCATTTT; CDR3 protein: CASSLLGDQPQHF
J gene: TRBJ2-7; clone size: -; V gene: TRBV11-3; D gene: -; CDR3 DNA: TGTGCCAGCAGCTTAGATTACTCCTACGAGCAGTACTTC; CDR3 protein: CASSLDYSYEQYF
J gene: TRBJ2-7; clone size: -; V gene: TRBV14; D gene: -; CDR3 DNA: TGTGCCAGCAGCCAAAAAGGGCCGGTACTCTCCTACGAGCAGTACTTC; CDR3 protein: CASSQKGPVLSYEQYF
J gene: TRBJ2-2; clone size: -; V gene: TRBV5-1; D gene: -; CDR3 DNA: TGCGCCAGCAGCCCCTCAGTACCGACCGGGGAGCTGTTTTTT; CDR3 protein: CASSPSVPTGELFF
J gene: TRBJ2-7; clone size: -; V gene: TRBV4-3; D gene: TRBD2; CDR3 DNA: TGCGCCAGCAGCCTAAGAGCGGGGACTCACTACGAGCAGTACTTC; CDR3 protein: CASSLRAGTHYEQYF
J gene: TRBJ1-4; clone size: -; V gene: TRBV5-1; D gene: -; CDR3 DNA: TGCGCCAGCAGCTTGGGCGCACCTAATGAAAAACTGTTTTTT; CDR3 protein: CASSLGAPNEKLFF
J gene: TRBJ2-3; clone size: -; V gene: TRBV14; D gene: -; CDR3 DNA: TGTGCCAGCAGCCAAATAGGGGAAGATACGCAGTATTTT; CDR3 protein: CASSQIGEDTQYF
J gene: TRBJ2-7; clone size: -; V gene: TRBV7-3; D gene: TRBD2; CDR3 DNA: TGTGCCAGCAGCGAGGGACTAGCGGGGCTCTACGAGCAGTACTTC; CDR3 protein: CASSEGLAGLYEQYF
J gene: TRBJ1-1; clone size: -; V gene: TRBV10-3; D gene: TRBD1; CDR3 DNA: TGTGCCATCAGTGACGGGACAGCGGATGCTTTCTTT; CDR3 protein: CAISDGTADAFF
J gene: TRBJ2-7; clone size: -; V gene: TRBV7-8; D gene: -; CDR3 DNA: TGTGCCAGCAGCTTAGCGGTCGGATTAGCGCGCGAGCAGTACTTC; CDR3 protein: CASSLAVGLAREQYF
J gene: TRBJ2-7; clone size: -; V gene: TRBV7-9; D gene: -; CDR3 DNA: TGTGCCAGCAGCTTAGTTCCCGGGGGTGGGAGTCGCGAGCAGTACTTC; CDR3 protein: CASSLVPGGGSREQYF
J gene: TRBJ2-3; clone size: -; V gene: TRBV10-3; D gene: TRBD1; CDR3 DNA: TGTGCCATCAGTGAGTCGACAGGGACAGATACGCAGTATTTT; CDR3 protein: CAISESTGTDTQYF
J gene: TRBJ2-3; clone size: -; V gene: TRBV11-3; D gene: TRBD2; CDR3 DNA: TGTGCCAGCAGCTTAGCCGGGACTATTTCAGATACGCAGTATTTT; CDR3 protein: CASSLAGTISDTQYF
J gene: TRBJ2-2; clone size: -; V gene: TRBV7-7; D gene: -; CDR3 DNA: TGTGCCAGCAGCCTCAGGGCGGGCGGGGAGCTGTTTTTT; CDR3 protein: CASSLRAGGELFF
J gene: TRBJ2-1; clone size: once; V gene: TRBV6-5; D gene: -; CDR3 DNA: TGTGCCAGCAGTTACTCTGGGGCTAGCGAGGGTGAGCAGTTCTTC; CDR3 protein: CASSYSGASEGEQFF
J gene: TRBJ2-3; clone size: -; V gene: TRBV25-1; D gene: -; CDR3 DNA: TGTGCCAGCAGTCGGATGCCGGGAGATACGCAGTATTTT; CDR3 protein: CASSRMPGDTQYF
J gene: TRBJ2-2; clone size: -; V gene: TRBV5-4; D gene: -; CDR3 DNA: TGTGCCAGCAGCTCGGAACTCCGGTCGGCCGGGGAGCTGTTTTTT; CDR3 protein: CASSSELRSAGELFF
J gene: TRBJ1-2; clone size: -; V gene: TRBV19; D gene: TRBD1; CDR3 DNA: TGTGCCAGTAGTACCCTCCCAGGGGGCTATGGCTACACCTTC; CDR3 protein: CASSTLPGGYGYTF
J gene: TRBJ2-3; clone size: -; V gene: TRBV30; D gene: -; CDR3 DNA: TGTGCCTGGAGTGGCACAGATACGCAGTATTTT; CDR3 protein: CAWSGTDTQYF
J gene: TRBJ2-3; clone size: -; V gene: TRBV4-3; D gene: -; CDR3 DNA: TGCGCCAGCAGCCAGGGGAGAGGGAGAGGGACAGATACGCAGTATTTT; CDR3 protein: CASSQGRGRGTDTQYF
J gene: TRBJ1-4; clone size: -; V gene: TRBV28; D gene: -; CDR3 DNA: TGTGCCAGCAGTTCCGGGGATGAAAAACTGTTTTTT; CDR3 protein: CASSSGDEKLFF
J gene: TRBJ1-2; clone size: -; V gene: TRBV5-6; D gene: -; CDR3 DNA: TGTGCCAGCAGCTTAGGGGCAGGTTCGGACTATGGCTACACCTTC; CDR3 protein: CASSLGAGSDYGYTF
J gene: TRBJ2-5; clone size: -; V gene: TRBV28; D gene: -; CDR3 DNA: TGTGCCAGCAGATCAACGCCGGATCGTGAGACCCAGTACTTC; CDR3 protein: CASRSTPDRETQYF
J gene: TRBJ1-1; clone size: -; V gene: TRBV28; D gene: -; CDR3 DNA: TGTGCCAGCGCAGGAGGTCCCCTTCAGAACACTGAAGCTTTCTTT; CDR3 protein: CASAGGPLQNTEAFF
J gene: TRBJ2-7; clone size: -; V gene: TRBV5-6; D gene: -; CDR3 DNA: TGTGCCAGCAGCTGGCCGGGGGAGCACGAGCAGTACTTC; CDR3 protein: CASSWPGEHEQYF
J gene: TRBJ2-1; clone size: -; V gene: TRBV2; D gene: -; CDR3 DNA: TGTGCCAGCAGGAGGGACGGTAACCGTGCAGGTGAGCAGTTCTTC; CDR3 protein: CASRRDGNRAGEQFF
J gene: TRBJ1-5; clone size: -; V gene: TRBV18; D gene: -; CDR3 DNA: TGTGCCAGCTCACCAGACGTAAATCAGCCCCAGCATTTT; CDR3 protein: CASSPDVNQPQHF
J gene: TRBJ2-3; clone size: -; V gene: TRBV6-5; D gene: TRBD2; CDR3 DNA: TGTGCCAGCCACGGCCGGGGGGTAGATACGCAGTATTTT; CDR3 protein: CASHGRGVDTQYF
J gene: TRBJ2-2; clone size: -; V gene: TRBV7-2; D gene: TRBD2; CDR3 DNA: TGTGCCAGCAGCTTCCGGATAGCGGGAGGGCGTACCGGGGAGCTGTTTTTT; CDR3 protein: CASSFRIAGGRTGELFF
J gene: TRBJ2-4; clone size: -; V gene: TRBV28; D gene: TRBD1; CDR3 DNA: TGTGCCAGCACCCCGGACAGGGCGGACATTCAGTACTTC; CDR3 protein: CASTPDRADIQYF
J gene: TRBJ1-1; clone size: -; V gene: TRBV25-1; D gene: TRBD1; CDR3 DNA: TGTGCCAGCAGTGAATCCCAGGGGGGAACTGAAGCTTTCTTT; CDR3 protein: CASSESQGGTEAFF
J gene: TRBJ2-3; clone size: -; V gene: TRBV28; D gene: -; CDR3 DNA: TGTGCCAGCAGTTCGGGCGCACGTACCTATCCCGGGTATTTT; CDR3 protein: CASSSGARTYPGYF
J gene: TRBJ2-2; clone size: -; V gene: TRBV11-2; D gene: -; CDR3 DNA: TGTGCCAGCAGCTTTGGACAGATACACACCGGGGAGCTGTTTTTT; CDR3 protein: CASSFGQIHTGELFF
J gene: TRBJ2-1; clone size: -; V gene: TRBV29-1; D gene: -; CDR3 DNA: TGCAGCGTCGAAGGGGCGGCAGACTACAATGAGCAGTTCTTC; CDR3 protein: CSVEGAADYNEQFF
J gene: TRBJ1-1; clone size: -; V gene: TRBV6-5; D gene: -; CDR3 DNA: TGTGCCAGCAGCCGGGGGTACACTGAAGCTTTCTTT; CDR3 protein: CASSRGYTEAFF
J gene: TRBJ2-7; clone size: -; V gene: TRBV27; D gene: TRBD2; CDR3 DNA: TGTGCCAGCAGTTCCACCGGGACTAGAACCTACGAGCAGTACTTC; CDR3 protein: CASSSTGTRTYEQYF
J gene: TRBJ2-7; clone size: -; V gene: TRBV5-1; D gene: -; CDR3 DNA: TGCGCCAGCAGCCCAGGTGGCAGTGGGGCCTATTACGAGCAGTACTTC; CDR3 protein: CASSPGGSGAYYEQYF
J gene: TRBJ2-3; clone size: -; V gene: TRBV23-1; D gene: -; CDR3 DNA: TGCGCCAGCAGTCAATCATTTCGGGCCGGAGGAGCGCAGTATTTT; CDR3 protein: CASSQSFRAGGAQYF
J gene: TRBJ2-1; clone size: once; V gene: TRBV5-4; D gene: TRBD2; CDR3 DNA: TGTGCCAGCAGCGGGGGACTAGCGGGAATCAATGAGCAGTTCTTC; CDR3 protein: CASSGGLAGINEQFF
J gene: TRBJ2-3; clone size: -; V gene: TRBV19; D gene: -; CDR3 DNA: TGTGCCAGTAGTAGCTGGTCCACAGATACGCAGTATTTT; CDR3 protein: CASSSWSTDTQYF
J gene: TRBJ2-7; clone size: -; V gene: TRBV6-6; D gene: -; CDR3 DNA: TGTGCCAGCAGTTACTCCGAAGACTACGAGCAGTACTTC; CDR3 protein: CASSYSEDYEQYF